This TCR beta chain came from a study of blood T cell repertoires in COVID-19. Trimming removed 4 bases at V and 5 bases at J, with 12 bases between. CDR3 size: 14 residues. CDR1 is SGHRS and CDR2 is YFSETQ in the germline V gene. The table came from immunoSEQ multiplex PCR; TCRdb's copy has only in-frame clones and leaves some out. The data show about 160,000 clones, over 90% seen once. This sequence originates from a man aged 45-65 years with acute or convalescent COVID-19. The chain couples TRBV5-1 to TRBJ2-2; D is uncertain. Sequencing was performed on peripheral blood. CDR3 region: CASSQKQLTGELFF. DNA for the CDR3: TGCGCCAGCAGCCAAAAACAGCTAACCGGGGAGCTGTTTTTT.